This paragraph covers one T cell receptor beta chain sequence. TCRdb fed the PCR reads into MiXCR, producing one record per CDR3 protein. The table has around 30,000 distinct CDR3 sequences, 40% to 65% seen once. The time point: after preoperative PTX-NDP chemotherapy. Before surgery, patients were given preoperative paclitaxel-nedaplatin chemotherapy. The CDR3 is made up of 13 amino acids. After removal of 3 bases from V and 7 bases from J, the junction contained 1 base not matched to a gene. Germline V lookup: CDR1 WNHNN, CDR2 SYGVQD (reference sequence). These data originate in a study of esophageal squamous cell carcinoma under preoperative chemotherapy.

The sample here was taken from a patient given preoperative chemotherapy. The clonotype comes from a human donor with esophageal squamous cell carcinoma. The donor label of this sample is uncertain. This chain connects TRBV10-1 to TRBJ2-3, with TRBD2 matching 10 bases. CDR3 in amino acids: CASSELAGYTQYF. The CDR3 DNA reads as TGCGCCAGCAGTGAACTAGCGGGGTATACGCAGTATTTT.